Listed below are T cell receptor beta chains from one sample, sequenced in a study of low-dose radiotherapy and immunotherapy resistance in tumors. Via MiXCR, TCRdb re-called the reads, giving one row per CDR3 protein. The data show around 65,000 distinct CDR3 sequences, with around a quarter seen just once and roughly 6.5% held by the top ten. The material was PBMCs, obtained before treatment. These receptors were collected from a male donor with rectosigmoid adenocarcinoma. Both conserved end residues are part of each CDR3. A D gene is named only where the DNA matches it firmly. Clone size is stated in some rows and not others, as once, few, many or a class when expanded.

D: NA; J: TRBJ2-7; V: TRBV28; size: many; CDR3: CASSLPTTYEQYF; DNA: TGTGCCAGCAGTTTACCCACGACCTACGAGCAGTACTTC
D: TRBD2; J: TRBJ2-7; V: TRBV20-1; size: NA; CDR3: CSAYRLAGYEQYF; DNA: TGCAGTGCGTACCGACTAGCGGGCTACGAGCAGTACTTC
D: TRBD1; J: TRBJ2-1; V: TRBV5-1; size: NA; CDR3: CASRRSGQGYDEQFF; DNA: TGCGCCAGCAGGAGGTCGGGACAGGGTTACGATGAGCAGTTCTTC
D: NA; J: TRBJ2-2; V: TRBV5-4; size: NA; CDR3: CASRQEGYTGELFF; DNA: TGTGCCAGCAGACAGGAGGGCTACACCGGGGAGCTGTTTTTT
D: NA; J: TRBJ1-1; V: TRBV5-1; size: many; CDR3: CASKLQNMNTEAFF; DNA: TGCGCCAGCAAATTACAGAATATGAACACTGAAGCTTTCTTT
D: TRBD1; J: TRBJ2-7; V: TRBV12-3/TRBV12-4; size: many; CDR3: CASSLPGQGRRREQYF; DNA: TGTGCCAGCAGTTTACCGGGACAGGGGCGCAGAAGAGAGCAGTACTTC
D: TRBD2; J: TRBJ2-7; V: TRBV28; size: NA; CDR3: CATTGLVTYEQYF; DNA: TGTGCCACCACGGGACTAGTCACCTACGAGCAGTACTTC
D: TRBD1; J: TRBJ2-7; V: TRBV6-2/TRBV6-3; size: many; CDR3: CASSAGTEDYEQYF; DNA: TGTGCCAGCAGTGCCGGGACAGAAGATTACGAGCAGTACTTC
D: TRBD1; J: TRBJ2-7; V: TRBV5-1; size: NA; CDR3: CASSASPGQGGDEQYF; DNA: TGCGCCAGCAGCGCGAGTCCGGGACAGGGAGGGGACGAGCAGTACTTC
D: NA; J: TRBJ2-2; V: TRBV5-1; size: many; CDR3: CASSPGTLNTGELFF; DNA: TGTGCCAGCAGCCCCGGGACACTGAACACCGGGGAGCTGTTTTTT
D: TRBD1; J: TRBJ2-5; V: TRBV5-1; size: many; CDR3: CASSSTGEETQYF; DNA: TGCGCCAGCAGCTCAACAGGGGAAGAGACCCAGTACTTC
D: NA; J: TRBJ1-1; V: TRBV5-1; size: NA; CDR3: CASSLAGGLNTEAFF; DNA: TGCGCCAGCAGCTTGGCGGGGGGTTTGAACACTGAAGCTTTCTTT
D: NA; J: TRBJ2-3; V: TRBV7-3; size: many; CDR3: CASSSQAADTQYF; DNA: TGTGCCAGCAGCTCACAGGCGGCAGATACGCAGTATTTT
D: NA; J: TRBJ1-2; V: TRBV24-1; size: many; CDR3: CATGREGYGYTF; DNA: TGTGCCACCGGCCGGGAAGGCTATGGCTACACCTTC
D: NA; J: TRBJ2-7; V: TRBV6-2/TRBV6-3; size: many; CDR3: CASGLSRTPGSSYEQYF; DNA: TGTGCCAGCGGTCTCTCGAGAACTCCAGGTTCCTCCTACGAGCAGTACTTC
D: NA; J: TRBJ2-1; V: TRBV9; size: NA; CDR3: CASSVGLNNEQFF; DNA: TGTGCCAGCAGCGTAGGACTGAACAATGAGCAGTTCTTC
D: NA; J: TRBJ2-7; V: TRBV7-9; size: many; CDR3: CASSPGGHGEREQYF; DNA: TGTGCCAGCAGCCCCGGGGGACACGGGGAACGCGAGCAGTACTTC
D: NA; J: TRBJ2-1; V: TRBV12-3/TRBV12-4; size: few; CDR3: CASSLGFYEQFF; DNA: TGTGCCAGCAGTTTAGGGTTTTATGAGCAGTTCTTC
D: NA; J: TRBJ2-7; V: TRBV18; size: many; CDR3: CASSPEGIPYEQYF; DNA: TGTGCCAGCTCACCGGAGGGAATCCCCTACGAGCAGTACTTC
D: NA; J: TRBJ2-5; V: TRBV7-2; size: many; CDR3: CASNSGETQYF; DNA: TGTGCCAGCAACAGCGGGGAGACCCAGTACTTC
D: NA; J: TRBJ2-7; V: TRBV10-3; size: many; CDR3: CAISDPGNSSYEQYF; DNA: TGTGCCATCAGTGATCCCGGGAATAGCTCCTACGAGCAGTACTTC
D: TRBD1; J: TRBJ2-7; V: TRBV20-1; size: NA; CDR3: CSAGRQGRSYEQYF; DNA: TGCAGTGCTGGCAGACAGGGCCGCTCCTACGAGCAGTACTTC